The present T cell receptor beta chain was sequenced within a study of Ad26.COV2.S vaccination and SARS-CoV-2 variants (dated by TCRdb to about 2021). With respect to the entire study: Vaccine-arm donors came from COV1001, a multicentre, randomized, double-blind, placebo-controlled phase I-IIa trial of Ad26.COV2.S in healthy adults. The specificity and breadth of SARS-CoV-2-reactive T cell receptors after Ad26.COV2.S vaccination were assessed by TCRbeta repertoire sequencing. The TCR-sequenced set comprised approximately 32 samples: around 20 Ad26.COV2.S vaccine recipients, 5 placebo recipients and 8 SARS-CoV-2 convalescent individuals. Throughout the experiments and outcome assessment, investigators stayed blinded to trial group allocation. Ad26.COV2.S was administered intramuscularly at 5 x 10^10 or 1 x 10^11 viral particles, either as a single shot or as two shots given 56 days apart. Participants in the trial were split at random into five groups of five each, receiving low-dose or high-dose Ad26.COV2.S once or twice, or else placebo on both occasions. Overall results and qualifications from the work: Compared with placebo recipients, Ad26.COV2.S recipients showed higher spike-specific TCR breadth (P = 0.0014). After vaccination, spike-specific CD8+ and CD4+ T cell responses were reported to show substantial breadth. The study was not powered to compare responses between vaccine doses or regimens. The authors noted that the TCR breadth and depth analyses may have underestimated total T cell responses. Non-spike TCR breadth was comparable between vaccine and placebo recipients, consistent with the vaccine containing only spike.

As encoded in the germline V gene, CDR1 is SGHTA while CDR2 is FQGTGA. CDR3 length: 14 amino acids, cysteine to phenylalanine. Of the read, only the CDR3 DNA is kept; its 42 bases are in frame from base 1. Trimming accounts for 3 bases at V and 3 bases at J, while the number of junction bases matched to no gene is 1. With respect to this clone: No antigen is known for it. No much larger clonotype is one base removed from it; base qualities were not supplied.

This sample's treatment or condition label indicates: about 20 received Ad26.COV2.S at low or high dose, single or two shots; roughly 5 received placebo; per-sample allocation not given. Repertoires of vaccine and placebo recipients were sequenced from samples collected on day 63 after the first injection. Between 29 July and 7 August 2020, Cohort 1b enrolled approximately 26 adults aged 18-55 years at one site in Boston, USA. Ad26.COV2.S was a replication-incompetent adenovirus type 26 vector expressing a prefusion-stabilized SARS-CoV-2 spike protein from the original Wuhan strain. The immunoSEQ Assay was the method used to sequence TCRbeta CDR3 regions. After extraction, genomic DNA underwent amplification by bias-controlled multiplex PCR, followed by high-throughput sequencing. As for the authors' bioinformatics: To quantify the absolute abundance of each unique TCRbeta CDR3 region, sequences were collapsed and filtered. T cell fraction was estimated by normalizing TCRbeta template counts to usable DNA, with usable DNA measured through amplification of reference genes found in all nucleated cells. Repertoire TCRs were annotated as SARS-CoV-2-specific by exact matching of V gene, CDR3 amino acid sequence and J gene to a known reactive TCR set. The reference SARS-CoV-2 TCR set was obtained from MIRA and was filtered for enrichment in COVID-19-positive ImmuneCODE repertoires, whereby public or cross-reactive TCRs were removed. Using the MIRA antigens, annotated TCRs were further analysed by specific ORF or by position within an ORF. Breadth was defined as annotated unique rearrangements over total unique productive rearrangements; depth was the summed frequency of those rearrangements. TCR breadth was compared between groups using two-sided Wilcoxon rank-sum tests. Drawn from immuneACCESS, this table holds only the in-frame rearrangements with V and J called that TCRdb kept. Clones are partly lost; checked studies trace under half to an unresolved V gene and leave the rest unexplained. That table supplies the V and J calls and clone size; D and trimming were determined from the DNA. The sample table shows about 280,000 clones, and approximately 89% are seen once. Around 3% of the sample belongs to the ten largest clones.

The sample was peripheral blood, taken in a trial of Ad26.COV2.S vaccine versus placebo. The rearrangement joined TRBV7-3 to TRBJ1-2; TRBD1 fits 10 bases in the junction. The sequence derives from a person aged 18-60 years who received the Ad26.COV2.S COVID-19 vaccine or a placebo. The CDR3 region has the sequence CASSFGTGDYGYTF. The base sequence is TGTGCCAGCAGCTTCGGGACAGGGGACTATGGCTACACCTTC.